This is a list of T cell receptor beta chains from one sample in a study of regulatory T cells in long-lasting Graves disease. From the multiplex PCR reads, TCRdb called clonotypes with MiXCR, one entry per CDR3 protein. Of about 660,000 distinct CDR3 sequences detected, around 30% appear once; the ten largest clones hold roughly 41%. Sequenced here: peripheral blood mononuclear cells (PBMCs), sampled when the disease was refractory, from a patient treated with antithyroid drugs. These receptors originate from a female donor with Graves disease. The CDR3 runs from the conserved cysteine through the conserved F or W. The D gene is left open where the match is weak. Expanded clones get a size class; other rows say once, few or many, or leave the size out.

abundance: -
d_gene: TRBD1
j_gene: TRBJ1-2
v_gene: TRBV30
CDR3nt: TGTGCCTGGAGTGTGAGACAGGGGTTCGATGGCTACACCTTC
CDR3aa: CAWSVRQGFDGYTF

abundance: -
d_gene: -
j_gene: TRBJ1-2
v_gene: TRBV28
CDR3nt: TGTGCCAGCAGGCCCACAGGGAGAAACTATGGCTACACCTTC
CDR3aa: CASRPTGRNYGYTF

abundance: -
d_gene: -
j_gene: TRBJ2-4
v_gene: TRBV11-1
CDR3nt: TGTGCCAGCAGCCCAGGGGCCGCGGGAGCCAAAAACATTCAGTACTTC
CDR3aa: CASSPGAAGAKNIQYF

abundance: -
d_gene: -
j_gene: TRBJ1-2
v_gene: TRBV30
CDR3nt: TGTGCCTGGACAGTAGGGGTCCCAAACTATGGCTACACCTTC
CDR3aa: CAWTVGVPNYGYTF

abundance: few
d_gene: -
j_gene: TRBJ1-5
v_gene: TRBV9
CDR3nt: TGTGCCAGCAGCCCGGACAGCTTGAGTCAGCCCCAGCATTTT
CDR3aa: CASSPDSLSQPQHF

abundance: few
d_gene: TRBD1
j_gene: TRBJ1-2
v_gene: TRBV6-5
CDR3nt: TGTGCCAGCAGTTACACCCGGACAGGGGGCACCTATGGCTACACCTTC
CDR3aa: CASSYTRTGGTYGYTF

abundance: few
d_gene: -
j_gene: TRBJ1-6
v_gene: TRBV6-5
CDR3nt: TGTGCCAGCAGTTACCAGGGGATGACACCCCTCCACTTT
CDR3aa: CASSYQGMTPLHF

abundance: -
d_gene: -
j_gene: TRBJ2-7
v_gene: TRBV6-1
CDR3nt: TGTGCCAGCAGACAACAGGCCGTTTTGAAGCAGTACTTC
CDR3aa: CASRQQAVLKQYF

abundance: -
d_gene: TRBD2
j_gene: TRBJ2-5
v_gene: TRBV11-2
CDR3nt: TGTGCCAGCAGCTCCCGGAGCGGGAGCCCATACCTCCAAGAGACCCAGTACTTC
CDR3aa: CASSSRSGSPYLQETQYF

abundance: many
d_gene: -
j_gene: TRBJ1-2
v_gene: TRBV24-1
CDR3nt: TGTGCCACCAGTCAAGACAGCGGATCCTATGGCTACACCTTC
CDR3aa: CATSQDSGSYGYTF

abundance: -
d_gene: -
j_gene: TRBJ2-7
v_gene: TRBV6-1
CDR3nt: TGTGCCACCTCACCTCAGGACAACTCCTACGAGCAGTACTTC
CDR3aa: CATSPQDNSYEQYF

abundance: once
d_gene: -
j_gene: TRBJ1-3
v_gene: TRBV5-1
CDR3nt: TGCGCCAGCAGCTTGGGGGGGCAGAAAAGCTCTGGAAACACCATATATTTT
CDR3aa: CASSLGGQKSSGNTIYF

abundance: many
d_gene: -
j_gene: TRBJ1-2
v_gene: TRBV2
CDR3nt: TGTGCCAGCAGTGAACAGGGAGACTATGGCTACACCTTC
CDR3aa: CASSEQGDYGYTF

abundance: -
d_gene: -
j_gene: TRBJ2-7
v_gene: TRBV7-2
CDR3nt: TGTGCCAGCAGCTTAGGGCCGGCGCGGCTGACCTACGAGCAGTACTTC
CDR3aa: CASSLGPARLTYEQYF

abundance: once
d_gene: -
j_gene: TRBJ1-5
v_gene: TRBV12-3/TRBV12-4
CDR3nt: TGTGCCAGCAGCTCGAGCCCCGCTCAGCCCCAGCATTTT
CDR3aa: CASSSSPAQPQHF

abundance: -
d_gene: -
j_gene: TRBJ2-7
v_gene: TRBV6-1
CDR3nt: TGTGCCAGCAAGACTCAATACGAGCAGTACTTC
CDR3aa: CASKTQYEQYF

abundance: -
d_gene: -
j_gene: TRBJ2-7
v_gene: TRBV19
CDR3nt: TGTGCCAGTAGCCCAACGGGACAAGCCTACGAGCAGTACTTC
CDR3aa: CASSPTGQAYEQYF